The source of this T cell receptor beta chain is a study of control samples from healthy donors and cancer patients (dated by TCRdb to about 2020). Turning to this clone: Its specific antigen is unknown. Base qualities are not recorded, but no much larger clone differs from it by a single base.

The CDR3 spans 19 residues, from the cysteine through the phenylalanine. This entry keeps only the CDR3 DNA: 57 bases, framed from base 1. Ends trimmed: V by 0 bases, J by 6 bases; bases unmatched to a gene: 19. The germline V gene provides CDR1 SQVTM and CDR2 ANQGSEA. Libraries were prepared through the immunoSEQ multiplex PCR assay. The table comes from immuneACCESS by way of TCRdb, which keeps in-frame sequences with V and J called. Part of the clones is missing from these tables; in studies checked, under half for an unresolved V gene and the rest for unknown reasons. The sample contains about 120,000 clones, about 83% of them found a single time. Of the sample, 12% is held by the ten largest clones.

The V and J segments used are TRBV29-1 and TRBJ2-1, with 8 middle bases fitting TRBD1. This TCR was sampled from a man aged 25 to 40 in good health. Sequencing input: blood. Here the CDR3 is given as CSVEEYSGGRLGAINEQFF. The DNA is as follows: TGCAGCGTTGAAGAGTACTCAGGGGGCCGACTTGGGGCGATCAATGAGCAGTTCTTC.